Following are 17 T cell receptor beta chains from one sample sequenced in a study of T-cell reconstitution after alpha-beta-depleted transplantation in children. General study findings and limits: T-cell numbers and diversity one year post-transplant derived largely from freshly generated T cells.

Unique molecular identifiers featured in how the TCRbeta library was prepared. TCRdb reprocessed the PCR reads with MiXCR, giving one entry per CDR3 protein. The sample has some 300,000 distinct CDR3 sequences; less than 9.5% are singletons. For these receptors, no antigen is known. The specimen was peripheral blood, collected 360 days after TCRalphabeta/CD19-depleted stem cell transplant. All receptors come from a female patient aged 2-10 years who had a stem cell transplant for Fanconi anemia, so the T cells may come from the graft donor.

The J gene is TRBJ2-5, the V gene TRBV15; TRBD2 might be the D (6 bases). Trimming pared 0 bases from V and 3 bases from J, leaving 14 bases between. Germline CDR1 and CDR2: LNHNV and YYDKDF (reference sequence). The CDR3 is 16 amino acids. The CDR3 is CATSRDPFGGEETQYF. CDR3 in DNA: TGTGCCACCAGCAGAGATCCATTCGGCGGGGAAGAGACCCAGTACTTC.

The genes are TRBV6-5 and TRBJ2-2, with D unclear. The CDR3 runs 16 residues. The germline CDR1 and CDR2 sequences are MNHEY and SVGAGI. V shed 0 bases and J shed 2 bases, with 10 bases lying between them. CDR3 DNA: TGTGCCAGCAGTTACTCTCGACCTTTCAACACCGGGGAGCTGTTTTTT. The encoded protein is CASSYSRPFNTGELFF.

This clonotype showed up many times. This chain links TRBV20-1 with TRBJ2-3; TRBD2 is a possible D gene (6 bases). Germline V CDR1 and CDR2: DFQATT, SNEGSKA (reference sequence). The V and J ends lost 4 bases and 5 bases respectively, with 16 bases between them. This CDR3 has 14 residues. Written as DNA, the CDR3 is TGCAGTGCTATAAGTAGGGGAGGCAGAGATACGCAGTATTTT. This encodes CSAISRGGRDTQYF.

This clonotype was detected a few times. The chain carries TRBV6-5 and TRBJ2-7; D unresolved. V was shortened by 6 bases and J by 4 bases, with 10 bases between the two germline ends. Per germline, CDR1 MNHEY and CDR2 SVGAGI. The CDR3 sequence is 12 residues long. This CDR3 is CASSNDRYEQYF. CDR3 coding DNA: TGTGCCAGCAGCAACGACCGATACGAGCAGTACTTC.

This clonotype was counted between two and nine times. V usage is TRBV4-1 and J usage is TRBJ1-6; 7 bases are a match to TRBD1. CDR1 is MGHRA, CDR2 YSYEKL, per germline. The CDR3 sequence is 15 residues long. Trimming cost V 1 base and J 4 bases; bases outside gene matches: 1. In nucleotides, the CDR3 is TGCGCCAGCAGCCAAGGGGACAGATATAATTCACCCCTCCACTTT. It yields the protein CASSQGDRYNSPLHF.

This clonotype has ten or more counts. The gene calls are TRBV12-3 or TRBV12-4 and TRBJ1-2; 12 bases agree with TRBD1. J gave up 4 bases and V 5 bases, and 5 bases lay outside the gene matches. There are 15 residues in the CDR3. CDR3 loop: CASSTMGQGAYGYTF. The CDR3, as DNA: TGTGCCAGCAGTACAATGGGACAGGGGGCCTATGGCTACACCTTC.

Ten or more counts support this clonotype. CDR3 bases: TGTGCCAGCAGTGACCCGGGACAGGGTGTCAAGACCCAGTACTTC. Translated: CASSDPGQGVKTQYF. This chain connects TRBV6-1 to TRBJ2-5; 9 bases are shared with TRBD1. CDR3 length: 15 residues. Germline V gene sequence: CDR1 MNHNS, CDR2 SASEGT. Germline trimming cut 3 bases from V and 6 bases from J; bases unmatched to any gene: 8.

CDR3 sequence reads: CASSYAAGHTDTQYF. The CDR3 DNA is TGTGCCAGCAGTTACGCAGCGGGACACACAGATACGCAGTATTTT. The V gene is TRBV6-5, the J gene TRBJ2-3; D might be TRBD2 (7 bases). V shed 2 bases and J shed 2 bases, with 11 bases lying between them. This CDR3 has 15 residues. The germline V gene has CDR1 MNHEY and CDR2 SVGAGI.

This chain joins TRBV28 and TRBJ1-6; D is unclear. The germline gives CDR1 MDHEN, CDR2 SYDVKM. V shed 3 bases and J shed 7 bases, with 19 bases lying between them. The CDR3 sequence is 17 residues long. This chain's CDR3 is CASSFPLGGQRNSPLHF. The CDR3 region has the DNA TGTGCCAGCAGTTTCCCTCTTGGCGGGCAGCGGAATTCACCCCTCCACTTT. Using reference TRBV28 and TRBJ1-6 for the parts outside the CDR3, the full variable domain is DVKVTQSSRYLVKRTGEKVFLECVQDMDHENMFWYRQDPGLGLRLIYFSYDVKMKEKGDIPEGYSVSREKKERFSLILESASTNQTSMYLCASSFPLGGQRNSPLHFGNGTRLTVT.

V usage is TRBV4-3 and J usage is TRBJ2-1; D may be TRBD2 (5 bases). The CDR3 covers 17 residues. Germline loops: CDR1 LGHNA, CDR2 YSLEER. Deletions cut 0 bases from V and 0 bases from J, with 12 bases between. The chain's CDR3 is CASSQEGSPSSYNEQFF. Written as DNA, the CDR3 is TGCGCCAGCAGCCAAGAAGGGAGTCCCAGCTCCTACAATGAGCAGTTCTTC.

This clonotype was counted many times. This sequence joins TRBV7-2 and TRBJ1-1; D not resolved. Per germline, CDR1 SGHTA and CDR2 FQGNSA. The ends were cut back, 1 base at V and 3 bases at J, with 12 bases in the middle. The length of the CDR3 is 15 residues. CDR3 sequence reads: CASSLVGRGHTEAFF. The CDR3, as DNA: TGTGCCAGCAGCTTAGTCGGTCGAGGGCACACTGAAGCTTTCTTT.

This clonotype was seen ten or more times. The chain uses TRBV28 and TRBJ2-7, with 10 nucleotides matching TRBD1. V lost 9 bases to trimming and J lost 10 bases; unmatched junction nucleotides: 9. The CDR3 length is 12 residues. From germline, CDR1 is MDHEN and CDR2 SYDVKM. CDR3 in amino acids: CASARTGGSQYF. CDR3 nucleotide sequence: TGTGCCAGTGCTCGGACAGGGGGTAGTCAGTACTTC. Full variable domain (remainder filled in from reference TRBV28 and TRBJ2-7): DVKVTQSSRYLVKRTGEKVFLECVQDMDHENMFWYRQDPGLGLRLIYFSYDVKMKEKGDIPEGYSVSREKKERFSLILESASTNQTSMYLCASARTGGSQYFGPGTRLTVT.

This chain joins TRBV3-1 and TRBJ2-1; 9 bases are a match to TRBD2. The CDR3 spans 16 residues. V trimming: 5 bases; J trimming: 2 bases; junction bases outside the gene matches: 7. The germline V gene has CDR1 LGHDT and CDR2 YNNKEL (reference sequence). The CDR3 region has the DNA TGTGCCAGCAGCTCCGGGACTAGCTTCCCCTACAATGAGCAGTTCTTC. As protein: CASSSGTSFPYNEQFF.

This clonotype was recorded a few times. The rearrangement uses TRBV3-1 and TRBJ2-2; perhaps TRBD1 as D (5 bases). The germline gives CDR1 LGHDT, CDR2 YNNKEL (reference sequence). The CDR3 extends over 14 amino acids. V was shortened by 4 bases and J by 4 bases, with 10 bases between the two germline ends. This CDR3 is CASSPVGRTGELFF. The CDR3 nucleotides are TGTGCCAGCAGCCCTGTGGGGCGCACCGGGGAGCTGTTTTTT.

This clonotype was seen many times. This chain joins TRBV15 and TRBJ2-5; tentative D call: TRBD2 (5 bases). There are 15 residues in the CDR3. Trimming removed 3 bases at V and 0 bases at J, with 11 bases between. Germline CDR1 reads LNHNV; CDR2 reads YYDKDF (reference sequence). The CDR3 here is CATSRTMTYQETQYF. CDR3 coding DNA: TGTGCCACCAGCAGGACTATGACGTACCAAGAGACCCAGTACTTC.

This clonotype came up many times. J is TRBJ2-2 and V is TRBV15; D is uncertain. CDR1 is LNHNV, CDR2 YYDKDF, per germline (reference sequence). The CDR3 sequence is 14 residues long. Trimming cost V 5 bases and J 6 bases, with 13 bases left between them. CDR3 region: CATSPLRDPGELFF. CDR3 in DNA: TGTGCCACCAGCCCTCTTCGAGACCCCGGGGAGCTGTTTTTT.

This clonotype has a count of ten or more. The V and J genes are TRBV28 and TRBJ2-3; D not resolved. CDR1 and CDR2 (germline): MDHEN, SYDVKM. CDR3 length: 12 amino acids. The germline V and J ends were trimmed by 8 bases and 2 bases, with 8 bases remaining between them. In DNA form, the CDR3 reads TGTGCCAGCTTGGGATACACAGATACGCAGTATTTT. Its translation is CASLGYTDTQYF.